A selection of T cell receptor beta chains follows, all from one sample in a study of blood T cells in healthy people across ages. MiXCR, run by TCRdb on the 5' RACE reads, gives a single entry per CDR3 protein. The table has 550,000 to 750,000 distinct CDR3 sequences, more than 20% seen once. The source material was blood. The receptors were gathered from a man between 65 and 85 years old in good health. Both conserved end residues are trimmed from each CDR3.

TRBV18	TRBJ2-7	ASSPDYLGEQY
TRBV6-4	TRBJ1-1	ASSDTGQGTEAF
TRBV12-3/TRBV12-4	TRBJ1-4	AGSSWTGWDEKLF
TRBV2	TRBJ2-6	ASHLLSSGANVLT
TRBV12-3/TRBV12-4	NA	ASSKTSSHWETQY
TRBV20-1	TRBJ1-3	SALPDSSNTIY
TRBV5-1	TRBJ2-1	ASSRDNRNSYNEQF
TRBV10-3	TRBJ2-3	VARTGDTQY
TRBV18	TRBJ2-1	ASSAGTSGPYNEQF
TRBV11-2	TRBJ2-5	ASSPWTVQETQY
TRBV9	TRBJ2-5	ASSYGLAEQETQY
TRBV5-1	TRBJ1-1	ASSLETGLRDFEAF
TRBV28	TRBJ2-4	ASSLSSIQY
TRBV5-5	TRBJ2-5	ASSYNRDLGY
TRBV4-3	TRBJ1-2	ASSQDLGTNYGYT